The 13 T cell receptor beta chains below all came from one sample that was sequenced in a study of glioma-infiltrating T cells after dendritic cell vaccination (dated by TCRdb to about 2016). According to the study, the label for this sample's time point signals: after dendritic cell vaccination, including at tumor progression/relapse. To prepare the library, the immunoSEQ multiplex PCR assay was applied. In TCRdb, the immuneACCESS table is reduced to in-frame sequences with V and J assigned. These tables do not hold every clone; where another copy was compared, an unresolved V gene accounts for under half, and the others remain unexplained. This sample comprises about 99,000 clones, approximately 80% of them detected only once. The top ten hold approximately 5.4% of the sample. Sequenced material: blood, taken after dendritic cell vaccination. These receptors were taken from a human donor with glioblastoma.

The V and J genes are TRBV27 and TRBJ2-1; 9 bases are shared with TRBD2. J gave up 8 bases and V 3 bases, and 11 bases lay outside the gene matches. The CDR3 has 16 amino acids. Germline V gene data show CDR1 as MNHEY and CDR2 as SMNVEV (reference sequence). DNA for the CDR3: TGTGCCAGCAGTTTTCACGGCGGGAGGGCCGTTGATGAGCAGTTCTTC. Protein product: CASSFHGGRAVDEQFF.

This chain links TRBV11-2 with TRBJ2-5; D perhaps matches TRBD1 (5 bases). Germline V lookup: CDR1 SGHAT, CDR2 FQNNGV. The CDR3 sequence is 12 residues long. Trimming removed 5 bases at V and 7 bases at J, with 11 bases between. The DNA of the CDR3 is TGTGCCAGCAGCCGAGACCAGGGGACCCAGTACTTC. Protein product: CASSRDQGTQYF.

This clone was picked up a small number of times. This chain uses TRBV28 with TRBJ2-3; 7 positions agree with TRBD1. Trimming cost V 6 bases and J 3 bases; bases outside gene matches: 3. Looked up from germline, CDR1 is MDHEN and CDR2 is SYDVKM. This CDR3 has 13 amino acids. The CDR3 DNA is TGTGCCAGCAGCGACAGGGTAACAGATACGCAGTATTTT. It is translated as CASSDRVTDTQYF.

The V call is TRBV5-4, the J call TRBJ2-5; 14 bases line up with TRBD2. With 3 bases clipped from V and 5 bases from J, the junction kept 6 bases outside the gene matches. There are 16 residues in the CDR3. Germline lookup yields CDR1 SGHNT and CDR2 YYREEE (reference sequence). CDR3 in DNA: TGTGCCAGCAGCTCGTGGACTAGCGGGGGGCAGGAGACCCAGTACTTC. It encodes CASSSWTSGGQETQYF.

This rearrangement joins TRBV11-2 to TRBJ1-1; tentatively, D is TRBD1 (5 bases). Trimming took off 5 bases at V and 5 bases at J, with 18 bases between the two ends. This CDR3 is 15 amino acids long. Germline loops: CDR1 SGHAT, CDR2 FQNNGV. This CDR3 reads CASSPTIGGETEAFF. CDR3 in DNA: TGTGCCAGCAGCCCTACCATCGGGGGAGAGACTGAAGCTTTCTTT.

This chain links TRBV7-9 with TRBJ1-1; 10 bases line up with TRBD1. Looked up from germline, CDR1 is SEHNR and CDR2 is FQNEAQ (reference sequence). The CDR3 has 18 residues. V dropped 1 base and J dropped 3; count of bases not matched to a gene: 11. The DNA for the CDR3 is TGTGCCAGCAGCTTAGTCCACTTCGTGGACAGGGGGGACACTGAAGCTTTCTTT. Residues: CASSLVHFVDRGDTEAFF.

The chain links TRBV6-5 to TRBJ1-1; D is possibly TRBD1 (5 bases). Trimming shortened V by 6 bases and J by 4 bases, and 15 bases separated the two germline ends. Germline loops: CDR1 MNHEY, CDR2 SVGAGI. This CDR3 region has 14 residues. DNA of the CDR3: TGTGCCAGCAGCTCTGGGGCGAGAGGCACTGAAGCTTTCTTT. Its translation is CASSSGARGTEAFF.

This clone was counted a few times. The rearrangement uses TRBV6-5 and TRBJ1-5, with TRBD1 as a possible D gene (5 bases). V lost 2 bases and J lost 8, with 16 bases in between. The CDR3 spans 15 residues. The germline V gene encodes CDR1 MNHEY and CDR2 SVGAGI. This chain's CDR3 is CASSYMTELTKPQHF. The CDR3 DNA reads as TGTGCCAGCAGTTACATGACAGAACTGACGAAGCCCCAGCATTTT.

V gene TRBV7-9 combines with J gene TRBJ2-3, with 12 bases fitting TRBD2. The CDR3 totals 16 residues. Germline V lookup: CDR1 SEHNR, CDR2 FQNEAQ (reference sequence). With 6 bases clipped from V and 2 bases from J, the junction kept 6 bases outside the gene matches. For the CDR3, the DNA is TGTGCCAGCAGGGGCGGACTAGCGGGACCCACAGATACGCAGTATTTT. Protein sequence: CASRGGLAGPTDTQYF.

The CDR3 loop reads CASNLLDSMNTEAFF. In DNA, the CDR3 is TGTGCCAGCAATCTACTCGACAGCATGAACACTGAAGCTTTCTTT. V and J are TRBV6-5 and TRBJ1-1, with D possibly being TRBD1 (5 bases). Germline CDR1 reads MNHEY; CDR2 reads SVGAGI. There are 15 residues in the CDR3. V was clipped by 7 bases and J by 0 bases, with 15 bases between them.

V is TRBV7-9 and J is TRBJ2-7; D might be TRBD2 (6 bases). Trimming left V 4 bases short and J 0 bases short, with 13 bases between. Germline V gene data show CDR1 as SEHNR and CDR2 as FQNEAQ (reference sequence). The CDR3 totals 15 residues. The CDR3, as DNA: TGTGCCAGCAGCTCTAAAACCGGGGGCTCCTACGAGCAGTACTTC. Its protein product is CASSSKTGGSYEQYF.

This clone was picked up a small number of times. The chain is built from TRBV2 and TRBJ1-4; D might be TRBD1 (6 bases). The V end lost 7 bases, the J end lost 2 bases, and 23 bases lay between the germline ends. The CDR3 runs 18 residues. Germline CDR1 reads SNHLY; CDR2 reads FYNNEI. This chain's CDR3 is CASNWAGVHPTTNEKLFF. CDR3 nucleotide sequence: TGTGCCAGCAACTGGGCAGGGGTCCACCCCACCACTAATGAAAAACTGTTTTTT. The whole variable domain, remainder taken from reference TRBV2 and TRBJ1-4, is EPEVTQTPSHQVTQMGQEVILRCVPISNHLYFYWYRQILGQKVEFLVSFYNNEISEKSEIFDDQFSVERPDGSNFTLKIRSTKLEDSAMYFCASNWAGVHPTTNEKLFFGSGTQLSVL.

V gene TRBV6-6 combines with J gene TRBJ1-1, with 10 bases identical to TRBD1. Per the germline V gene, CDR1 is MNHNY and CDR2 is SVGAGI (reference sequence). The CDR3 length is 12 residues. The ends lost 8 bases at V and 5 bases at J; junction bases unmatched: 2. The CDR3 region is CASGTGVTEAFF. The CDR3 bases are TGTGCCAGCGGGACAGGGGTAACTGAAGCTTTCTTT.